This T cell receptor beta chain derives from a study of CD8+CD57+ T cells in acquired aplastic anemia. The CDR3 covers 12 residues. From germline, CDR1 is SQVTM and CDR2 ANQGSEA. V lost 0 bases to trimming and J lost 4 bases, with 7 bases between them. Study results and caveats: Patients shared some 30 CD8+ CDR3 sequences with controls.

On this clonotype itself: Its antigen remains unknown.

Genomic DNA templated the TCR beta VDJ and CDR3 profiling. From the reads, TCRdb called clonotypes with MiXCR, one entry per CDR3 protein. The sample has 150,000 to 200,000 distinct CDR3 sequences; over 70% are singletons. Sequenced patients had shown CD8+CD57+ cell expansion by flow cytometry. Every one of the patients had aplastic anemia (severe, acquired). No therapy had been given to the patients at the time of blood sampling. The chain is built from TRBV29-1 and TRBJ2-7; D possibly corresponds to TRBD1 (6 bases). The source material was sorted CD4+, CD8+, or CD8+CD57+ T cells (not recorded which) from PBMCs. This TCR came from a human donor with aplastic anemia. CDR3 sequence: CSVEEQGYEQYF. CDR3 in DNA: TGCAGCGTTGAAGAACAGGGTTACGAGCAGTACTTC.